This T cell receptor (beta chain) was found in a study of identical twins. General study results and limits: The authors noted that invariant MAIT and iNKT cells could partly confound zero-insertion analyses.

Via MiXCR, TCRdb re-called the 5' RACE reads, giving one row per CDR3 protein. The sample lists some 500,000 distinct CDR3 sequences, nearly 10% seen once, with roughly 3.2% in the top ten. The germline CDR1 and CDR2 sequences are GTSNPN and SVGIG (reference sequence). After removal of 3 bases from V and 4 bases from J, the junction contained 5 bases not matched to a gene. The CDR3 runs to 13 residues. This clonotype was observed many times. The antigen is not known. These sequences were also reported in another study, on yellow fever vaccine responses in identical twins.

The specimen sequenced was PBMCs. This clonotype originated in a woman younger than 30 in good health. This chain links TRBV30 with TRBJ2-7; 8 bases match TRBD1. The CDR3 region is CAWSQDRAYEQYF. In nucleotides, the CDR3 is TGTGCCTGGAGCCAGGACAGGGCATACGAGCAGTACTTC.